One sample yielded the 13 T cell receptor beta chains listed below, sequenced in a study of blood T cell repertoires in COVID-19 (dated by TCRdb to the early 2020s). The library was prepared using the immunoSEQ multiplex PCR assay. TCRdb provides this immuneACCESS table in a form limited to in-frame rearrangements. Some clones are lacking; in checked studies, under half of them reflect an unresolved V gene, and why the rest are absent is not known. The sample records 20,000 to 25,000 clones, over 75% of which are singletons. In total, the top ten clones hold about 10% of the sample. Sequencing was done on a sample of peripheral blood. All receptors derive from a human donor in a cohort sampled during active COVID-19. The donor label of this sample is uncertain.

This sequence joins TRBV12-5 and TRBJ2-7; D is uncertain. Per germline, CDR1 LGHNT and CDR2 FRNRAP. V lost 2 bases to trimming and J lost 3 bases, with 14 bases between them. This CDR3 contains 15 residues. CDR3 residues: CASGLTSSMIYEQYF. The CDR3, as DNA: TGTGCTAGTGGTTTGACTTCTAGTATGATCTACGAGCAGTACTTC.

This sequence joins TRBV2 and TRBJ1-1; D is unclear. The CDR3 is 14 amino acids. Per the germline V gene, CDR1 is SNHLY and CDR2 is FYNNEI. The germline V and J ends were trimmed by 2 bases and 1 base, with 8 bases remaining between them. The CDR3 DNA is TGTGCCAGCAGTGAAACCCAGGAGAACACTGAAGCTTTCTTT. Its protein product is CASSETQENTEAFF.

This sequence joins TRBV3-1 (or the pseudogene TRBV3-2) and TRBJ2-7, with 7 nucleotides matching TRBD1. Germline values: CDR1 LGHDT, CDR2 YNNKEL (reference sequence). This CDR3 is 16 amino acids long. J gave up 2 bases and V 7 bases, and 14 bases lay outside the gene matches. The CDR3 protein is CASNLIRTTGTYEQYF. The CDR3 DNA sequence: TGTGCCAGCAACCTAATCCGTACGACAGGGACCTACGAGCAGTACTTC.

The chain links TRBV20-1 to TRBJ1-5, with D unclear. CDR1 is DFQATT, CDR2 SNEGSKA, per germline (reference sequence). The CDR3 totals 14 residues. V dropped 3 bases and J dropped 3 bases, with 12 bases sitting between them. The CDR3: CSASSSGPNQPQHF. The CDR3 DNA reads TGCAGTGCTAGTTCGTCAGGCCCCAATCAGCCCCAGCATTTT.

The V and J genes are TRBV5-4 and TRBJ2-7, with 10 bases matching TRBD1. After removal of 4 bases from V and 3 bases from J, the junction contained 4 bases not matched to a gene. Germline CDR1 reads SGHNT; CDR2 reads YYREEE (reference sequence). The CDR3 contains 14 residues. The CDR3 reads CASSRGQGIYEQYF. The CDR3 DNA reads TGTGCCAGCAGCAGGGGACAGGGGATCTACGAGCAGTACTTC.

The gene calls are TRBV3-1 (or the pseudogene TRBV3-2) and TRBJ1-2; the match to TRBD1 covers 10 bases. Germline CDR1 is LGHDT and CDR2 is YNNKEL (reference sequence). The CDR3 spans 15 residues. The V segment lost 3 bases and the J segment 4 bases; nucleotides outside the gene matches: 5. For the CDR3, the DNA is TGTGCCAGCAGCCACCGGGACAGGGGCGTCTATGGCTACACCTTC. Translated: CASSHRDRGVYGYTF.

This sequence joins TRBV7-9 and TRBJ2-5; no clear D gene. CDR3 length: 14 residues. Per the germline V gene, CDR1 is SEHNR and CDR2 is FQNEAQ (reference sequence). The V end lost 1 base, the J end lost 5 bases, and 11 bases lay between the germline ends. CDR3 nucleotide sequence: TGTGCCAGCAGCTTAGTAGTAGCTGAGGAGACCCAGTACTTC. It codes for CASSLVVAEETQYF.

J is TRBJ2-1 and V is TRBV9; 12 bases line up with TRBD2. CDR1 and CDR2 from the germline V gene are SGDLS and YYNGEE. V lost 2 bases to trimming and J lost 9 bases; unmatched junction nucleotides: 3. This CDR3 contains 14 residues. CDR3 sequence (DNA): TGTGCCAGCAGCGTGACTAGCGGGAGTGGTGAGCAGTTCTTC. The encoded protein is CASSVTSGSGEQFF.

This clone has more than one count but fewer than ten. The CDR3 spells CASSQYTEAFF. Written as DNA, the CDR3 is TGTGCCAGCAGCCAATACACTGAAGCTTTCTTT. The chain employs TRBV6-5 and TRBJ1-1; D remains ambiguous. V lost 6 bases to trimming and J lost 3 bases, with 5 bases between them. The germline CDR1 and CDR2 sequences are MNHEY and SVGAGI. This CDR3 is built from 11 residues.

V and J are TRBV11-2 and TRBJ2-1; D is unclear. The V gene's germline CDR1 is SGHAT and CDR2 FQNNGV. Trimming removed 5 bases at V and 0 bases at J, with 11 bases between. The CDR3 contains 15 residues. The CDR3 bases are TGTGCCAGCAGCCCCCGGTGGAGCTCCTACAATGAGCAGTTCTTC. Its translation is CASSPRWSSYNEQFF.

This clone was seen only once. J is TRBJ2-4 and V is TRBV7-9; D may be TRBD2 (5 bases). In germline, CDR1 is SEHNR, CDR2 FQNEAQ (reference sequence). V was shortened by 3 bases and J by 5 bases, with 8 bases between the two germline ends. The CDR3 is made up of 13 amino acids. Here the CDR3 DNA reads TGTGCCAGCAGCTTGGAACTAGAAAACATTCAGTACTTC. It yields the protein CASSLELENIQYF.

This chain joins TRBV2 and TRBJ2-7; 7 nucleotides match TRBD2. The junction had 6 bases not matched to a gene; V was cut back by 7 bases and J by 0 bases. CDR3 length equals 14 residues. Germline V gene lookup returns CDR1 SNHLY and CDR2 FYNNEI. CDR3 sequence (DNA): TGTGCCAGCAAGACCCGGGACTACTCCTACGAGCAGTACTTC. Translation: CASKTRDYSYEQYF. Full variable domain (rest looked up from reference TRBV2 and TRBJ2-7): EPEVTQTPSHQVTQMGQEVILRCVPISNHLYFYWYRQILGQKVEFLVSFYNNEISEKSEIFDDQFSVERPDGSNFTLKIRSTKLEDSAMYFCASKTRDYSYEQYFGPGTRLTVT.

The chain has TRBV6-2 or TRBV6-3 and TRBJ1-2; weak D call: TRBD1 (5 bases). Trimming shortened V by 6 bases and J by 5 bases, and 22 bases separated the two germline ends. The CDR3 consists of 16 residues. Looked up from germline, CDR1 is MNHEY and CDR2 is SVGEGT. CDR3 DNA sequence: TGTGCCAGCAGCCCTGGGACGGGAGTTTGGAGTTATGGCTACACCTTC. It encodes CASSPGTGVWSYGYTF.